The clone carrying this T cell receptor (beta chain) showed up many times. CDR3-region Arm-PCR and iRepertoire HTBI primers produced the TCR beta libraries. TCRdb re-called the multiplex PCR reads through MiXCR, storing one row per CDR3 protein. Counted here are approximately 440,000 distinct CDR3 sequences, about 25% occurring once; the ten biggest clones make up 26%. The record originates from a study of regulatory T cells in long-lasting Graves disease. Germline CDR1 SGHAT, CDR2 FQNNGV. V shed 1 base and J shed 4 bases, with 13 bases lying between them. The CDR3 has 15 amino acids. Time point defined: persistent/refractory GD, antithyroid drugs over 5 years with positive TRAb. PBMC RNA was the source of the TCR library. Graves' disease was diagnosed by American Thyroid Association guidelines.

This chain uses TRBV11-2 with TRBJ2-5; D is unclear. The starting material was peripheral blood mononuclear cells (PBMCs), obtained when the disease was refractory, from a patient treated with antithyroid drugs. The TCR sequence derives from a female donor with Graves disease. The CDR3 coding sequence is TGTGCCAGCAGCTTAGGGTGGCTGGGTCCAGAGACCCAGTACTTC. Protein product: CASSLGWLGPETQYF.